This T cell receptor beta chain stems from a study of T cells in Graves' hyperthyroidism and ophthalmopathy (dated by TCRdb to the late 2010s). Regarding the study in general: Peripheral blood samples were taken at initial diagnosis, before any treatment was given. To identify TCR V-J signatures that set the groups apart, the researchers used a discovery cohort of 100 patients, made up of 43 with Graves' ophthalmopathy and some 56 with stable Graves' hyperthyroidism. An independent validation cohort of under 20 hyperthyroidism patients and 17 patients who later progressed to ophthalmopathy tested prospective prediction of ophthalmopathy. The approximately 100 discovery patients were divided at random into training and test sets in a 7:3 ratio. In more than five Graves' hyperthyroidism patients, the study also compared T-cell repertoires from thyroid tissue with T-cell repertoires from blood. After blood sampling, hyperthyroidism patients were treated with methimazole at a starting dose of 30 mg daily, and ophthalmopathy patients were treated with high-dose intravenous methylprednisolone. The paper describes TCR Vbeta CDR3 sequencing of 135 peripheral blood samples, made up of some 42 ophthalmopathy patients, more than 70 hyperthyroidism patients and roughly 17 progressor patients.

Many counts were recorded for this clonotype. The antigen it recognizes is unknown. Nothing much larger sits one base from this clone, and base qualities are not available. The CDR3 covers 12 residues, taking in both the cysteine and the phenylalanine. The retained sequence is limited to the CDR3, 36 bases, with the frame set at the first base. V loses 5 bases at its end and J loses 8 bases; junction bases beyond the gene matches: 2. Based on the germline V gene, the CDR1 and CDR2 sequences are SGHVS and FQNEAQ. Hyperthyroidism patients were aged 18 to 65 years and newly diagnosed, with disease duration of less than 2 months. Any patient with an uncontrolled infection, another autoimmune disease, pregnancy or lactation was excluded. Diagnoses relied on clinical symptoms, serum thyroxine and TRAb, thyroid ultrasound and orbital computed tomography. Blood from progressor patients was drawn when they were first diagnosed with hyperthyroidism, before any ophthalmopathy symptoms appeared. Ficoll-Paque density gradient centrifugation was used to isolate PBMCs from 8 to 10 ml of fresh peripheral blood. Progressor patients were defined as those initially diagnosed with Graves' hyperthyroidism in whom ophthalmopathy developed during follow-up. Total RNA was extracted using Trizol reagent, and RNA quality was assessed on an Agilent 2100 Bioanalyzer.

Overall study results and their limits: Sample size was not statistically predetermined, and blinding of investigators to group allocation was not performed. In validation, progression to ophthalmopathy was predicted by the model with more than 65% sensitivity and 72.22% specificity, a median of approximately 6.5 months before onset. A 13 V-J signature model separated ophthalmopathy from stable hyperthyroidism, with about 90% sensitivity and 81% to 83% specificity in cross-validation and 80%/75% in testing. Most expanded thyroid clonotypes (frequency above 0.001) were also detected in blood, suggesting blood repertoires may reflect thyroid immune responses.

The TCR beta CDR3 regions were amplified from RNA transcripts. The first round of RT-PCR for the TCR CDR3 was performed with the HTBI primer set and the Qiagen OneStep RT-PCR kit. Libraries were constructed in a second round of multiplex PCR, after which size selection and purification were performed. The libraries were sequenced on an Illumina HiSeq2000 using paired-end 100 bp reads. The source study handled its data this way. SOAPnuke was used to process the raw data, removing reads that contained adapters or uncalled bases, had a mean Phred below 15, or lacked an exact match to the constant primer or identifier. High-quality paired reads were merged using COPE v1.2.5, and each unique nucleotide sequence was defined as a clonotype. Clonotypes were aligned to IMGT TRBV, TRBD and TRBJ reference segments using MiTCR v1.1. Only V-J combinations with frequency above 0.0001, covering roughly 99% of repertoires, were analysed. A TCS score was defined as the ratio of F50 (clonal expansion) to E x V (chaos), with BLOSUM62-based TCRdist applied between CDR3 peptides within each V-J. Welch's t-statistics and random forest reduced just over 500 V-J features to about 13, which were used in a naive Bayes classifier (R e1071). TCRdb took the public reads, trimmed them with fastp at Q25, ran MiXCR for clone calling and kept in-frame beta chains. Every distinct CDR3 protein forms one entry, paired with its most common genes and DNA. TCRdb, not the authors, supplied the V and J calls. The table for this sample lists a few hundred thousand distinct CDR3 sequences; 15% to 17% of them were counted only once. In total, the top ten clones hold roughly 26% of the sample.

Here the chain combines TRBV7-8 and TRBJ2-2; 7 junctional bases match TRBD2. This clonotype was obtained from a woman between 18 and 30 years old with Graves' hyperthyroidism that later progressed to Graves' ophthalmopathy. The material sequenced was blood. The DNA is as follows: TGTGCCAGCAGCCCGGGAGGTGGGGAGCTGTTTTTT. This is translated as CASSPGGGELFF.